The next 17 T cell receptor beta chains were all read from a single sample in a study of blood T cell repertoires in COVID-19. Some clones are missing from TCRdb's copy, which holds only in-frame ones; the method was immunoSEQ multiplex PCR. This sample has under 60,000 clones, with around 89% found just once. The sample comprised peripheral blood. These receptors were collected from a man in his sixties with acute or convalescent COVID-19.

V and J are TRBV29-1 and TRBJ1-2; weak D call: TRBD1 (5 bases). Trimming stripped 1 base from V and 7 bases from J, with 31 bases between. CDR3 length equals 19 residues. Germline CDR1 SQVTM, CDR2 ANQGSEA. The CDR3 sequence: CSVEGLSGPQGGVSLGYTF. The CDR3 nucleotides read TGCAGCGTTGAAGGATTATCGGGGCCTCAAGGAGGGGTTTCCCTTGGCTACACCTTC.

V usage is TRBV7-2 and J usage is TRBJ2-7; 7 bases fit TRBD1. V lost 1 base to trimming and J lost 6 bases; unmatched junction nucleotides: 3. Germline V lookup: CDR1 SGHTA, CDR2 FQGNSA. The CDR3 sequence is 13 residues long. The CDR3 nucleotides are TGTGCCAGCAGCTTAGGGACAGGATCCGAGCAGTACTTC. Amino acid sequence: CASSLGTGSEQYF.

For the CDR3, the DNA is TGTGCCAGGGGCGGTGGGGGGAGGGAAAAACTGTTTTTT. Its translation: CARGGGGREKLFF. The chain couples TRBV12-3 or TRBV12-4 to TRBJ1-4, with a tentative D call TRBD1 (5 bases). V was clipped by 9 bases and J by 8 bases, with 16 bases between them. The CDR3 contains 13 residues.

CDR3 nucleotide sequence: TGTGCCAGTAGTAATCCCCCCCCTAAGAATGAGCAGTTCTTC. Translating it yields CASSNPPPKNEQFF. The chain is built from TRBV19 and TRBJ2-1; D gene unclear. Germline V gene data show CDR1 as LNHDA and CDR2 as SQIVND (reference sequence). Trimming removed 4 bases at V and 7 bases at J, with 14 bases between. This CDR3 has 14 amino acids.

The chain recombines TRBV14 with TRBJ2-4; 13 bases match TRBD2. This CDR3 comprises 17 residues. The trim removed 1 base at V and 2 bases at J, leaving 2 bases unmatched. The V gene's germline CDR1 is SGHDN and CDR2 FVKESK. CDR3 residues: CASSQGGLAGTKNIQYF. The DNA for the CDR3 is TGTGCCAGCAGCCAAGGGGGACTAGCGGGGACCAAAAACATTCAGTACTTC.

This chain links TRBV18 with TRBJ1-4; perhaps TRBD1 as D (5 bases). The germline gives CDR1 KGHSH, CDR2 LQKENI. Trimming cost V 3 bases and J 0 bases, with 23 bases left between them. This CDR3 is 20 amino acids long. The CDR3 bases are TGTGCCAGCTCACCTTCCCACCCTCCGGGGGGGATTGCAACTAATGAAAAACTGTTTTTT. It yields the protein CASSPSHPPGGIATNEKLFF.

The J gene is TRBJ1-1, the V gene TRBV19; D is possibly TRBD1 (5 bases). The CDR3 runs to 14 residues. Deletions cut 4 bases from V and 1 base from J, with 10 bases between. CDR1 and CDR2 (germline): LNHDA, SQIVND (reference sequence). CDR3 bases: TGTGCCAGTAGTAGAAAGACAGAGAACACTGAAGCTTTCTTT. Its protein is CASSRKTENTEAFF.

This chain links TRBV3-1 (or the pseudogene TRBV3-2) with TRBJ1-1, with no clear D. The V gene's germline CDR1 is LGHDT and CDR2 YNNKEL (reference sequence). The CDR3 is made up of 11 amino acids. The germline V and J ends were trimmed by 2 bases and 6 bases, with 4 bases remaining between them. The CDR3 nucleotides read TGTGCCAGCAGCCAAAGAGCTGAAGCTTTCTTT. The encoded protein is CASSQRAEAFF.

This clone came up once. The chain combines TRBV19 with TRBJ2-7; TRBD2 is a possible D gene (6 bases). Germline CDR1 is LNHDA and CDR2 is SQIVND (reference sequence). Trimming left V 4 bases short and J 0 bases short, with 10 bases between. CDR3 length: 14 residues. The CDR3 DNA reads as TGTGCCAGTAGTAAGGGAGGTGGCTCCTACGAGCAGTACTTC. Its translation is CASSKGGGSYEQYF.

CDR3 protein: CASSLGTGGQPQHF. In nucleotides, the CDR3 is TGTGCCAGCAGTTTAGGGACAGGGGGGCAGCCCCAGCATTTT. The V and J genes are TRBV27 and TRBJ1-5; TRBD1 agrees at 11 bases. Germline V gives CDR1 MNHEY, CDR2 SMNVEV (reference sequence). This CDR3 spans 14 amino acids. Trimming at V came to 2 bases and at J to 7 bases, leaving 1 base not matched to a gene.

This clone has a single count. The chain recombines TRBV7-2 with TRBJ1-1; D uncertain. Trimming cost V 2 bases and J 8 bases, with 12 bases left between them. The V gene's germline CDR1 is SGHTA and CDR2 FQGNSA. This CDR3 comprises 13 residues. For the CDR3, the DNA is TGTGCCAGCAGCTTAAGCTGGAGAGAAGAAGCTTTCTTT. Encoded protein: CASSLSWREEAFF.

In nucleotides, the CDR3 is TGTGCCAGCGGAGTTTCGGGGAATGCACCCCTCCACTTT. Translating gives CASGVSGNAPLHF. The chain uses TRBV6-5 and TRBJ1-6; D is unclear. Germline V CDR1 and CDR2: MNHEY, SVGAGI. The CDR3 contains 13 residues. The germline V and J ends were trimmed by 8 bases and 11 bases, with 16 bases remaining between them.

The V call is TRBV19, the J call TRBJ1-4; D unclear. The germline V gene has CDR1 LNHDA and CDR2 SQIVND (reference sequence). The CDR3 has 15 residues. V lost 3 bases and J 7 bases, leaving 15 bases between the germline ends. The CDR3 loop reads CASSIYLGLTEKLFF. CDR3 DNA: TGTGCCAGTAGTATCTACCTTGGACTAACTGAAAAACTGTTTTTT.

The chain joins TRBV30 to TRBJ2-7, with D possibly TRBD1 on 5 matching bases. Germline V gene data show CDR1 as GTSNPN and CDR2 as SVGIG (reference sequence). Trimming removed 1 base from V and 9 bases from J, with 16 bases in between. This CDR3 has 13 amino acids. The CDR3 coding sequence is TGTGCCTGGAGTGATAGGGGCGCTCCCCCGCAGTACTTC. Protein product: CAWSDRGAPPQYF. The full variable domain, its missing parts supplied by reference TRBV30 and TRBJ2-7, is SQTIHQWPATLVQPVGSPLSLECTVEGTSNPNLYWYRQAAGRGLQLLFYSVGIGQISSEVPQNLSASRPQDRQFILSSKKLLLSDSGFYLCAWSDRGAPPQYFGPGTRLTVT.

The V call is TRBV6-5, the J call TRBJ2-7; a weak D match, TRBD2 (6 bases). The CDR3 has 14 residues. Germline V lookup: CDR1 MNHEY, CDR2 SVGAGI. V was pared by 6 bases and J by 2 bases, with 14 bases between. The CDR3 loop reads CASSRGGATYEQYF. The DNA of the CDR3 is TGTGCCAGCAGCCGAGGCGGGGCCACCTACGAGCAGTACTTC.

This clone was picked up one time. The rearrangement links TRBV18 to TRBJ1-5; maybe TRBD1 (5 bases). The germline V gene encodes CDR1 KGHSH and CDR2 LQKENI. V was shortened by 5 bases and J by 1 base, with 12 bases between the two germline ends. The CDR3 loop spans 15 amino acids. The DNA for the CDR3 is TGTGCCAGCTCAAGCGGGGCTACGAGCAATCAGCCCCAGCATTTT. Residues: CASSSGATSNQPQHF.

This clone was recorded only once. The chain carries TRBV3-1 (or the pseudogene TRBV3-2) and TRBJ1-2, with D possibly being TRBD1 (5 bases). The CDR3 contains 13 residues. CDR1 is LGHDT, CDR2 YNNKEL, per germline (reference sequence). The V gene lost 1 base and the J gene lost 2 bases, with 5 bases spanning the gap. Here the CDR3 DNA reads TGTGCCAGCAGCCAAGCAGGGAACTATGGCTACACCTTC. Amino acids: CASSQAGNYGYTF.